Included here is one T cell receptor beta chain sequence, with context. The antigen remains undetermined. This entry comes from a study of CD4 T cell repertoires in COVID-19. Findings of the study overall: Between roughly 7 and 25% of SARS-CoV-2 clonotypes also appeared in SARS-CoV and/or HKU1 spike cultures.

The method was immunoSEQ multiplex PCR; TCRdb's version includes in-frame clones alone and lacks a portion of them. The sample records about 75,000 clones, roughly 85% being singletons. This receptor was identified in a human donor who had COVID-19. The sample was CD4+ T cells from peripheral blood, taken after recovery from COVID-19.

CDR3 amino acids: CAISESSGGPYNEQFF. Here the CDR3 DNA reads TGTGCCATCAGTGAGTCTAGCGGGGGTCCTTACAATGAGCAGTTCTTC. The V and J genes are TRBV10-3 and TRBJ2-1; the match to TRBD2 covers 9 bases. This CDR3 has 16 amino acids. CDR1 is ENHRY, CDR2 SYGVKD, per germline. Trimming cost V 0 bases and J 4 bases; bases outside gene matches: 4.